The 5 T cell receptor beta chains below all came from one sample that was sequenced in a study of blood T cell repertoires in COVID-19. The method was immunoSEQ multiplex PCR; TCRdb's version includes in-frame clones alone and lacks a portion of them. This table has about 85,000 clones, around 93% appearing once. The sequenced sample was peripheral blood. These receptors all come from a human donor with active COVID-19. The donor label of this sample is uncertain.

Note on this clone: An end of the junction differs from the germline gene, which may be a read error. The chain carries TRBV7-9 and TRBJ1-2; 9 nucleotides match TRBD1. The CDR3 loop spans 13 amino acids. Germline CDR1 and CDR2: SEHNR and FQNEAQ (reference sequence). CDR3 sequence reads: CASSPTGGPLPSF. In nucleotides, the CDR3 is TGTGCCAGCAGCCCCACAGGGGGCCCCCTTCCAAGCTTC. Drawing the rest from reference TRBV7-9 and TRBJ1-2, the complete variable domain is DTGVSQNPRHKITKRGQNVTFRCDPISEHNRLYWYRQTLGQGPEFLTYFQNEAQLEKSRLLSDRFSAERPKGSFSTLEIQRTEQGDSAMYLCASSPTGGPLPSFGSGTRLTVV.

J is TRBJ1-3 and V is TRBV2; D ambiguous. Trimming took off 4 bases at V and 4 bases at J, with 8 bases between the two ends. Per germline, CDR1 SNHLY and CDR2 FYNNEI. CDR3 length equals 13 residues. CDR3 DNA sequence: TGTGCCAGCAGTGTAATCCCGGGAAACACCATATATTTT. Translation gives CASSVIPGNTIYF. Together with reference TRBV2 and TRBJ1-3, the CDR3 gives the full variable domain: EPEVTQTPSHQVTQMGQEVILRCVPISNHLYFYWYRQILGQKVEFLVSFYNNEISEKSEIFDDQFSVERPDGSNFTLKIRSTKLEDSAMYFCASSVIPGNTIYFGEGSWLTVV.

The chain carries TRBV19 and TRBJ1-1; TRBD1 agrees at 7 bases. Trimming at V came to 10 bases and at J to 6 bases, leaving 11 bases not matched to a gene. This CDR3 has 13 amino acids. Germline assignment: CDR1 LNHDA and CDR2 SQIVND (reference sequence). CDR3 sequence (DNA): TGTGCCACCGAGGGGCAGGGGGACGCTGAAGCTTTCTTT. Its protein product is CATEGQGDAEAFF.

This chain links TRBV5-8 with TRBJ2-7; possible D gene TRBD1, 5 bases. V lost 5 bases and J lost 1, with 25 bases in between. Germline V CDR1 and CDR2: SGHTS, YDEGEE. The CDR3 totals 18 residues. DNA of the CDR3: TGTGCCAGCAGTAAACCCACAGACAGTGGACGCGTTTCCTACGAGCAGTACTTC. The encoded protein is CASSKPTDSGRVSYEQYF.

This chain joins TRBV6-5 and TRBJ1-6, with TRBD1 matching over 8 bases. The J segment lost 6 bases and the V segment lost 4 bases, leaving 8 bases of the junction unmatched. CDR1 and CDR2 from the germline V gene are MNHEY and SVGAGI. The length of the CDR3 is 16 residues. The CDR3 loop is CASSSGGEWSNSPLHF. In DNA form, the CDR3 reads TGTGCCAGCAGTTCAGGGGGCGAGTGGTCTAATTCACCCCTCCACTTT.